This TCR beta chain was sequenced during a study of T-cell memory formation after mild COVID-19. Study summary: TCR clusters largely stayed donor specific.

V was pared by 3 bases and J by 8 bases, with 10 bases of the junction left unmatched. The CDR3 is 15 residues long. In the case of this clonotype: The antigen remains unidentified.

TCRdb re-called the 5' RACE reads with MiXCR, one entry per CDR3 protein. Of around 140,000 distinct CDR3 sequences in the sample, roughly a quarter were seen once. Study-wide points: CD4+ contracting clones were found mainly in CM and EM, and CD8+ ones in EMRA. Later expanders leaned CD4+, whereas day 15 to 85 contracting clones were balanced CD4/CD8. Pre-infection memory showed some responding clones, and this suggested that cross-reactive memory joined.

The rearrangement uses TRBV12-3 or TRBV12-4 and TRBJ2-1; 7 positions match TRBD2. Sample: PBMCs or a T cell subset sorted from them (not recorded which). This TCR was recovered from an adult woman who had mild COVID-19 (a few samples of this study predate the infection). Cell type and time point are not known. CDR3 protein: CASSLARGSLDEQFF. In DNA, the CDR3 is TGTGCCAGCAGTTTGGCGCGCGGGAGTCTGGATGAGCAGTTCTTC.